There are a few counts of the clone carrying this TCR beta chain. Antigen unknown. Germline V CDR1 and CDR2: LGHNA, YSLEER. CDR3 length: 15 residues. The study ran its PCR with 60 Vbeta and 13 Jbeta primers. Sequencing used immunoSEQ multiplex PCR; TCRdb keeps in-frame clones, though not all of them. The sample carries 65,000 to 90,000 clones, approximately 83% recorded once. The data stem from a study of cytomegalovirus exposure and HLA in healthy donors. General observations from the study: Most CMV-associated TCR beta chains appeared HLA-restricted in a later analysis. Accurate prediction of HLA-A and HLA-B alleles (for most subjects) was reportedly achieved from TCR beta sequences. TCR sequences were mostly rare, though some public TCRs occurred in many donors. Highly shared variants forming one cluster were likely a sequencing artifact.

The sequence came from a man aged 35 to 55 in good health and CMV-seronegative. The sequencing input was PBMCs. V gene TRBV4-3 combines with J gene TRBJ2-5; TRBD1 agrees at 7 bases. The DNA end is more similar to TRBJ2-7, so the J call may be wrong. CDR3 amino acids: CASSQMTGTWFEQYF. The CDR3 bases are TGCGCCAGCAGCCAGATGACAGGGACATGGTTCGAGCAGTACTTC.